Listed here are 8 T cell receptor beta chains from one sample, sequenced in a study of blood T cells in healthy people across ages. Then a second PCR, running roughly 7 to 11 cycles, was carried out with a sample-barcoded 5' primer and a J-beta primer mix. TCRdb reprocessed the 5' RACE reads with MiXCR, giving one entry per CDR3 protein. The sample has 650,000 to 950,000 distinct CDR3 sequences, approximately 44% seen once. Sequences were obtained from blood. Receptors originate from a man aged 60 to 69 in good health.

The V gene is TRBV20-1, the J gene TRBJ1-2; possibly TRBD1 for D (5 bases). CDR3 length: 15 amino acids. Trimming took 0 bases from V and 5 from J, leaving 16 bases between them. Germline CDR1 is DFQATT and CDR2 is SNEGSKA (reference sequence). The CDR3 spells CSARDRAATRYGYTF. CDR3 nucleotides: TGCAGTGCTAGAGACAGGGCGGCCACTAGGTATGGCTACACCTTC.

The chain couples TRBV28 to TRBJ2-5; D is possibly TRBD1 or TRBD2 (5 bases each). V lost 5 bases to trimming and J lost 11 bases, with 21 bases between them. Per the germline V gene, CDR1 is MDHEN and CDR2 is SYDVKM. The CDR3 consists of 14 residues. CDR3 bases: TGTGCCAGCAGTGGCGCGAAGGGGCAATGGGAGCAGTACTTC. Encoded protein: CASSGAKGQWEQYF. Full variable domain (outside the CDR3, taken from reference TRBV28 and TRBJ2-5): DVKVTQSSRYLVKRTGEKVFLECVQDMDHENMFWYRQDPGLGLRLIYFSYDVKMKEKGDIPEGYSVSREKKERFSLILESASTNQTSMYLCASSGAKGQWEQYFGPGTRLLVL.

This clonotype was picked up one time. In DNA form, the CDR3 reads TGTGCCAGCAGGCAGGGGGTGGGTCAGCCCCAGCATTTT. Its translation is CASRQGVGQPQHF. This chain connects TRBV7-2 to TRBJ1-5; 7 bases fit TRBD1. The germline gives CDR1 SGHTA, CDR2 FQGNSA. Trimming took 6 bases from V and 6 from J; bases not matched to a gene: 5. CDR3 length: 13 amino acids. The full variable domain, its missing parts supplied by reference TRBV7-2 and TRBJ1-5, is GAGVSQSPSNKVTEKGKDVELRCDPISGHTALYWYRQSLGQGLEFLIYFQGNSAPDKSGLPSDRFSAERTGGSVSTLTIQRTQQEDSAVYLCASRQGVGQPQHFGDGTRLSIL.

The CDR3 bases are TGCGCCAGCAGCCTAGGGGGGAGGAACAATGAGCAGTTCTTC. It is translated as CASSLGGRNNEQFF. J is TRBJ2-1 and V is TRBV4-3; D possibly matches TRBD1 or TRBD2 (6 bases each). Deletions cut 4 bases from V and 5 bases from J, with 12 bases between. This CDR3 spans 14 amino acids. The germline V gene has CDR1 LGHNA and CDR2 YSLEER.

This clonotype has only a few counts. The chain employs TRBV27 and TRBJ2-7; 11 bases are shared with TRBD2. CDR1 and CDR2 (germline): MNHEY, SMNVEV (reference sequence). CDR3 size: 15 residues. The V segment lost 5 bases and the J segment 6 bases; nucleotides outside the gene matches: 9. The CDR3, as DNA: TGTGCCAGCAGTCCCGGGACTAGCGGTGATTCCGAGCAGTACTTC. This sequence encodes CASSPGTSGDSEQYF.

V and J are TRBV7-2 and TRBJ2-1; the match to TRBD1 covers 7 bases. Per the germline V gene, CDR1 is SGHTA and CDR2 is FQGNSA. With 1 base clipped from V and 8 bases from J, the junction kept 5 bases outside the gene matches. This CDR3 region has 14 residues. The CDR3 here is CASSLEGGRYEQFF. CDR3 DNA: TGTGCCAGCAGCTTAGAAGGGGGCCGGTATGAGCAGTTCTTC.

The V gene is TRBV6-1, the J gene TRBJ2-3; D may be TRBD2 (5 bases). This CDR3 has 12 residues. Germline loops: CDR1 MNHNS, CDR2 SASEGT. Trimming removed 8 bases from V and 4 bases from J, with 10 bases in between. The CDR3 loop is CASGERADTQYF. For the CDR3, the DNA is TGTGCCAGCGGGGAGAGGGCAGATACGCAGTATTTT.

The rearrangement joins TRBV5-6 to TRBJ2-7, with 7 bases lining up with TRBD2. The V gene end was trimmed by 3 bases and the J gene end by 2 bases; junction bases not matched to a gene: 8. The CDR3 covers 15 residues. Germline V CDR1 and CDR2: SGHDT, YYEEEE. The CDR3 spells CASSWTRTDPYEQYF. Here the CDR3 DNA reads TGTGCCAGCAGCTGGACTAGGACCGACCCCTACGAGCAGTACTTC.